The rows below give T cell receptor beta chains drawn from one sample of a study of blood T cell repertoires in COVID-19. Produced via immunoSEQ multiplex PCR; TCRdb's table is partial and in-frame only. The sample carries some 400,000 clones, around 91% recorded once. The sample taken for sequencing was PBMCs or T cells enriched from blood (not recorded which). The receptors derive from a man aged 25 to 40 who had recovered from COVID-19. Both conserved end residues are part of each CDR3. Fields, in order: D gene, V gene, clone size, J gene, CDR3 DNA, CDR3 protein. A D gene is named only where the DNA matches it firmly. The size entry is marked missing in some rows and otherwise reads once, few, many or a size class.

TRBD2	TRBV19	.	TRBJ2-1	TGTGCCAGTAAGAAAGGACTAGCGGCTAGCTCCTACAATGAGCAGTTCTTC	CASKKGLAASSYNEQFF
TRBD1	TRBV4-1	.	TRBJ1-2	TGCGCCAGCAGCCCACAGGGGAGAGACTATGGCTACACCTTC	CASSPQGRDYGYTF
.	TRBV28	.	TRBJ1-1	TGTGCCAGCAGCGGGGACGCGGGGGGCGGCACTGAAGCTTTCTTT	CASSGDAGGGTEAFF
.	TRBV2	.	TRBJ1-4	TGTGCCAGTTCGTACCGGGACTTCGAAAAACTGTTTTTT	CASSYRDFEKLFF
TRBD1	TRBV19	.	TRBJ1-5	TGTGCCAGTAGTTTCCGGGACAGGGGCAATCAGCCCCAGCATTTT	CASSFRDRGNQPQHF
.	TRBV11-2	.	TRBJ2-3	TGTGCCAGCAGCTTAGGGGGCACGCAGTATTTT	CASSLGGTQYF
.	TRBV28	.	TRBJ1-3	TGTGCCAGCAGTTTAGGCGGAGACGGATCTGGAAACACCATATATTTT	CASSLGGDGSGNTIYF
TRBD2	TRBV19	few	TRBJ2-7	TGTGCCAGTAGTATTGGGGGACTAGCAGCTGAGCAGTACTTC	CASSIGGLAAEQYF
TRBD2	TRBV7-9	.	TRBJ2-2	TGTGCCAGCAGCTCACTCGCCGGGACTAGCGGGACCGACGGGGAGCTGTTTTTT	CASSSLAGTSGTDGELFF
.	TRBV5-6	.	TRBJ2-5	TGTGCCAGCAGCTTGATCTGGGCCGAAGAGACCCAGTACTTC	CASSLIWAEETQYF
TRBD2	TRBV29-1	.	TRBJ2-2	TGCAGCGTTGGTCTTAGCGGGAGCGATAACACCGGGGAGCTGTTTTTT	CSVGLSGSDNTGELFF
.	TRBV28	.	TRBJ1-4	TGTGCCAGCAGTTCAGGAACAGCAACTAATGAAAAACTGTTTTTT	CASSSGTATNEKLFF
.	TRBV6-5	.	TRBJ2-1	TGTGCCAGCACCAACTCTAGGAGCAACGGCGAGCAGTTCTTC	CASTNSRSNGEQFF
.	TRBV15	many	TRBJ2-1	TGTGCCACCAGCAGAGCCTATCTCAATGAGCAGTTCTTC	CATSRAYLNEQFF
.	TRBV27	.	TRBJ2-2	TGTGCCAGCAGTTTCCAGGACAGTTTCACCGGGGAGCTGTTTTTT	CASSFQDSFTGELFF
.	TRBV27	.	TRBJ2-7	TGTGCCAGCAGTATATACCCGGGGGCCTACGAGCAGTACTTC	CASSIYPGAYEQYF
.	TRBV30	.	TRBJ1-5	TGTGCCTGGAGTAAGAGGGAAGGACAGCCCCAGCATTTT	CAWSKREGQPQHF
TRBD1	TRBV13	.	TRBJ2-7	TGTGCCAGCCGGGGACAGGGTTCTTACGAGCAGTACTTC	CASRGQGSYEQYF
TRBD2	TRBV4-2	.	TRBJ2-3	TGTGCCAGCAGCCAAGGAGTAGCGGGAGGCACAGATACGCAGTATTTT	CASSQGVAGGTDTQYF
TRBD2	TRBV30	.	TRBJ2-1	TGTGCCTGGAGTGCCATTCTCGTACGCGGGAGCCTCCGCAATGAGCAGTTCTTC	CAWSAILVRGSLRNEQFF
TRBD1	TRBV2	.	TRBJ1-4	TGTGCCAGCAAGCTGGACAGGGTTGATGAAAAACTGTTTTTT	CASKLDRVDEKLFF
.	TRBV6-1	.	TRBJ2-7	TGTGCCAGCAGTGAATTCGGGGGCTCCTACGAGCAGTACTTC	CASSEFGGSYEQYF
TRBD2	TRBV7-2	.	TRBJ2-2	TGTGCCAGCAGGGAGGTTCTAGCGGGAGGGCTAAGGGAGCTGTTTTTT	CASREVLAGGLRELFF
TRBD2	TRBV7-9	.	TRBJ2-7	TGTGCCAGCACTTTAGCGGGAGGGAAATACTACGAGCAGTACTTC	CASTLAGGKYYEQYF
.	TRBV28	.	TRBJ1-2	TGTGCCAGCATAACCATCCGGGGAGCCCCCTATGGCTACACCTTC	CASITIRGAPYGYTF
.	TRBV5-1	.	TRBJ2-3	TGCGCCAGCAGCGCAGGCTTGCCCACAGATACGCAGTATTTT	CASSAGLPTDTQYF
.	TRBV10-3	.	TRBJ2-7	TGTGCCACCACCGGACAGATAAACTACGAGCAGTACTTC	CATTGQINYEQYF
.	TRBV2	.	TRBJ1-2	TGTGCCAGCAGTGAGGGGGGGGCAGTCGGTTACATCTATGGCTACACCTTC	CASSEGGAVGYIYGYTF
TRBD2	TRBV11-2	.	TRBJ2-5	TGTGCCAGCAGCTCAGTCCCGGGACTAGCGTCCACGCCCCAAGAGACCCAGTACTTC	CASSSVPGLASTPQETQYF
TRBD1	TRBV29-1	.	TRBJ1-1	TGCAGCGTCGCGACAGGGGGGATCACTGAAGCTTTCTTT	CSVATGGITEAFF
.	TRBV20-1	.	TRBJ1-1	TGCAGTGCTACGGGGTACACTGAAGCTTTCTTT	CSATGYTEAFF